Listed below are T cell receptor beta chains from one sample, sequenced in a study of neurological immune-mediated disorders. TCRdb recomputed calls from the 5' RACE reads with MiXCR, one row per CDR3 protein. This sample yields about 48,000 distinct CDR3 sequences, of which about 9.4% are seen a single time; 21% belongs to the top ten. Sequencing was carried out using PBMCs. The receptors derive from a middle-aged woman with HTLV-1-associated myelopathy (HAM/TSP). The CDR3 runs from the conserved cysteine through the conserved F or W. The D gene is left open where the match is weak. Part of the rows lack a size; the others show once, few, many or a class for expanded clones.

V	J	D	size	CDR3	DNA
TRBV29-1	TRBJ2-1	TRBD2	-	CSYISGVAGSYNEQFF	TGCAGCTACATTAGCGGGGTGGCGGGGTCCTACAATGAGCAGTTCTTC
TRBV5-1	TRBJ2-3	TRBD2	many	CASSLEAASGGHRTDTQYF	TGCGCCAGCAGCTTGGAAGCGGCTAGCGGGGGCCACCGCACAGATACGCAGTATTTT
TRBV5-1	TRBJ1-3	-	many	CASSWSGTPGNTIYF	TGCGCCAGCAGCTGGAGTGGGACCCCGGGAAACACCATATATTTT
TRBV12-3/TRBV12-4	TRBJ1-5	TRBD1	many	CASSPTGGTDQPQHF	TGTGCCAGCAGTCCGACAGGGGGCACGGATCAGCCCCAGCATTTT
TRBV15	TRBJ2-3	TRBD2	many	CATSREPTSGGANTQYF	TGTGCCACCAGCAGAGAACCGACTAGCGGGGGCGCCAATACGCAGTATTTT
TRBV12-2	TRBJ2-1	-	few	CASRLAPLTYPLFLYNEQFF	TGTGCAAGTCGCTTAGCACCCCTTACATATCCGTTGTTCTTGTACAATGAGCAGTTCTTC
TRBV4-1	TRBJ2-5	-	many	CASSQGNQETQYF	TGCGCCAGCAGCCAGGGGAACCAAGAGACCCAGTACTTC
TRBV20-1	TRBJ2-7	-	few	CSASQGYEQYF	TGCAGTGCTAGCCAGGGGTACGAGCAGTACTTC
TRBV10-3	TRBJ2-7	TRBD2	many	CAISDWLAGISYEQYF	TGTGCCATCAGTGACTGGCTAGCGGGGATTTCCTACGAGCAGTACTTC
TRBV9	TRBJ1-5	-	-	CASSAGTSGHQLF	TGTGCCAGCAGCGCCGGGACATCGGGGCATCAGCTTTTT
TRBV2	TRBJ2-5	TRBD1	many	CASRARDSLESQYF	TGTGCCAGCAGGGCCCGGGACAGCCTAGAATCCCAGTACTTC
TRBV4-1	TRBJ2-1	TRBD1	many	CASSLLGTGSYNEQFF	TGCGCCAGCAGCCTCCTCGGGACAGGCTCCTACAATGAGCAGTTCTTC
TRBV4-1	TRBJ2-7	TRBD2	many	CASSRDYPYEQYF	TGCGCCAGCAGCCGGGACTACCCCTACGAGCAGTACTTC
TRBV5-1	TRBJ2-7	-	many	CASSLPRGGDSIYEQYF	TGCGCCAGCAGCTTGCCGCGGGGCGGGGACAGCATCTACGAGCAGTACTTC
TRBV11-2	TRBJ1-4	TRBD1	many	CASSLPRGTASNEKLFF	TGTGCCAGCAGCTTACCTCGGGGGACAGCCTCTAATGAAAAACTGTTTTTT
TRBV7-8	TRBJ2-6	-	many	CASSLRGANVLTF	TGTGCCAGCAGCTTACGGGGGGCCAACGTCCTGACTTTC
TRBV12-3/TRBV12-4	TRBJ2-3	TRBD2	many	CASSLMRGGTDTQYF	TGTGCCAGCAGTTTAATGCGGGGGGGCACAGATACGCAGTATTTT
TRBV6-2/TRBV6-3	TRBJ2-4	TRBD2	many	CASSAGSGMAKNIQYF	TGTGCCAGCAGTGCGGGGAGCGGGATGGCCAAAAACATTCAGTACTTC
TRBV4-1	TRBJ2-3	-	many	CASSYGGTDTQYF	TGCGCCAGCAGCTACGGGGGCACAGATACGCAGTATTTT
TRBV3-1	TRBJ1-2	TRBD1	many	CASSPGQLNYGYTF	TGTGCCAGCAGCCCGGGACAGCTTAACTATGGCTACACCTTC
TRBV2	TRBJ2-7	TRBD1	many	CASSGGTGGEQYF	TGTGCCAGCAGTGGTGGGACAGGAGGCGAGCAGTACTTC
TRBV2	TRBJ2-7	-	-	CASLRWAYEQYF	TGTGCCAGCTTGCGGTGGGCCTACGAGCAGTACTTC
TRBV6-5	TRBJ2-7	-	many	CASSSPGQAYEQYF	TGTGCCAGCAGTAGCCCGGGACAAGCCTACGAGCAGTACTTC
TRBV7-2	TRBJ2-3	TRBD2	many	CASSILAGPAGTQYF	TGTGCCAGCAGCATTCTAGCGGGGCCAGCGGGGACGCAGTATTTT
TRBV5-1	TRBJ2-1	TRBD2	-	CASSLGGGARNEQFF	TGCGCCAGCAGCTTGGGCGGGGGGGCGAGAAATGAGCAGTTCTTC
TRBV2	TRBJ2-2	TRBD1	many	CASSERGQFTGELFF	TGTGCCAGCAGTGAAAGGGGACAGTTCACCGGGGAGCTGTTTTTT
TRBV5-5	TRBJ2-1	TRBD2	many	CASSIGLAGGVDEQFF	TGTGCCAGCAGCATAGGACTAGCGGGGGGAGTTGATGAGCAGTTCTTC
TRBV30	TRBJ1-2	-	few	CAWSPGYGYTF	TGTGCCTGGAGCCCCGGCTATGGCTACACCTTC
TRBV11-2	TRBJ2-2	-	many	CASREGGGSGELFF	TGTGCCAGCAGGGAAGGTGGGGGGAGCGGGGAGCTGTTTTTT
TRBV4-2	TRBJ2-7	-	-	CANSQRGDSSYEQYF	TGTGCCAACAGCCAAAGAGGGGACTCCTCCTACGAGCAGTACTTC
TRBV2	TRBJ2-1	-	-	CASISLGSYNEQFF	TGTGCCAGCATTTCACTAGGCTCATACAATGAGCAGTTCTTC